This T cell receptor beta chain was identified in a study of T-cell memory formation after mild COVID-19. The authors produced TCR alpha and TCR beta cDNA libraries with sample barcodes and UMIs by 5'RACE using constant-segment primers. TCRdb re-called the 5' RACE reads with MiXCR, one entry per CDR3 protein. The sample yields approximately 580,000 distinct CDR3 sequences, roughly 22% seen once. General study points: For contracting clones, CD4+ ones sat mainly in CM and EM, CD8+ in EMRA. There were some responding clones in pre-infection memory, which suggested that cross-reactive memory had joined.

For this clonotype: Its specificity is not known.

Trimming took off 5 bases at V and 7 bases at J, with 8 bases between the two ends. There are 11 residues in the CDR3. Germline CDR1 is DFQATT and CDR2 is SNEGSKA (reference sequence). This TCR derives from an adult woman who had mild COVID-19 (a few samples of this study predate the infection). Cell type and time point are not known. V is TRBV20-1 and J is TRBJ1-4, with unresolved D. The sample taken for sequencing was PBMCs or a T cell subset sorted from them (not recorded which). The CDR3 DNA is TGCAGTGCTGCCCTTAGTGAAAAACTGTTTTTT. This sequence encodes CSAALSEKLFF.